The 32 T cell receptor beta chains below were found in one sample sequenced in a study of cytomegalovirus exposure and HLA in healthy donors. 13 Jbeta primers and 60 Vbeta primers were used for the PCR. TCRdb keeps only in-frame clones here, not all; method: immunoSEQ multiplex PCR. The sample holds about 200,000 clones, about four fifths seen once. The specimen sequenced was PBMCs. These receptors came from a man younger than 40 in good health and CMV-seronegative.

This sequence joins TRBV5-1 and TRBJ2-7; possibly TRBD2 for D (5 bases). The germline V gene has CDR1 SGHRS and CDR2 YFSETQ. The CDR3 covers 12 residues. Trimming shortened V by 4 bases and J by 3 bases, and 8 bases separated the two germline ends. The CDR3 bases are TGCGCCAGCAGCGAGGGTCTCTACGAGCAGTACTTC. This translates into CASSEGLYEQYF. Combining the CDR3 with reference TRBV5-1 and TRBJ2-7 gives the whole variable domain KAGVTQTPRYLIKTRGQQVTLSCSPISGHRSVSWYQQTPGQGLQFLFEYFSETQRNKGNFPGRFSGRQFSNSRSEMNVSTLELGDSALYLCASSEGLYEQYFGPGTRLTVT.

CDR3 protein: CASSPGGVGNQPQHF. In DNA, the CDR3 is TGTGCCAGCAGCCCTGGAGGGGTTGGCAATCAGCCCCAGCATTTT. The chain couples TRBV6-1 to TRBJ1-5; a possible D gene is TRBD1 (5 bases). V was clipped by 6 bases and J by 2 bases, with 14 bases between them. The CDR3 is 15 residues long. Germline lookup yields CDR1 MNHNS and CDR2 SASEGT.

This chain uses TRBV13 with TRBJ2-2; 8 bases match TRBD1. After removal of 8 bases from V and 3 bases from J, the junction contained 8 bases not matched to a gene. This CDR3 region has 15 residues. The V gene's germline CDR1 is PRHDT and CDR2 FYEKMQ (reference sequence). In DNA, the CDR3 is TGTGCCAGCCCTGGACAGGGCCGGGACACCGGGGAGCTGTTTTTT. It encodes CASPGQGRDTGELFF.

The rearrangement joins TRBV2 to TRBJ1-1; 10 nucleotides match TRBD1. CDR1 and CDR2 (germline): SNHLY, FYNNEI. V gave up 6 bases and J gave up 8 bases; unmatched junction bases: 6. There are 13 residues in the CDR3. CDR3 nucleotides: TGTGCCAGCAGGGACAGGGGGGGTACGGAAGCTTTCTTT. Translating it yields CASRDRGGTEAFF.

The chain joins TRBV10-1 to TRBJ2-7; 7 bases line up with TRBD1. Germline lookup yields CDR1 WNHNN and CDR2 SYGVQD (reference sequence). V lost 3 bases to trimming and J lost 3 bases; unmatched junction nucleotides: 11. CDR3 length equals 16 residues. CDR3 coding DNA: TGCGCCAGCAGTGATCGTGAGGGGGCCGGAGACTACGAGCAGTACTTC. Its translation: CASSDREGAGDYEQYF.

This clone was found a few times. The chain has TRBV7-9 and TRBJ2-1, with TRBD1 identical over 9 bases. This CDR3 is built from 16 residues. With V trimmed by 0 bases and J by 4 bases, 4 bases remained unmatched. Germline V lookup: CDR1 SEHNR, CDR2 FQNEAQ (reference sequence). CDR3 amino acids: CASSLAGTGLYNEQFF. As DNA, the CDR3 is TGTGCCAGCAGCTTAGCCGGGACAGGGTTGTACAATGAGCAGTTCTTC.

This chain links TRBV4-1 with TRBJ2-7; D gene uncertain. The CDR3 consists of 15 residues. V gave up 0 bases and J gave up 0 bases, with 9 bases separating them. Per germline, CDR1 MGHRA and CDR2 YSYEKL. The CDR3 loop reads CASSQDDTGSYEQYF. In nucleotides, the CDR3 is TGCGCCAGCAGCCAAGACGATACGGGCTCCTACGAGCAGTACTTC.

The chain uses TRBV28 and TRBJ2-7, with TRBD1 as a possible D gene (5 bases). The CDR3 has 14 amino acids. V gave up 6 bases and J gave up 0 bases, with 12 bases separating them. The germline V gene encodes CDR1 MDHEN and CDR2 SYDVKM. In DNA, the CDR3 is TGTGCCAGCAGCAGTGCAGGGTACTCCTACGAGCAGTACTTC. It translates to CASSSAGYSYEQYF.

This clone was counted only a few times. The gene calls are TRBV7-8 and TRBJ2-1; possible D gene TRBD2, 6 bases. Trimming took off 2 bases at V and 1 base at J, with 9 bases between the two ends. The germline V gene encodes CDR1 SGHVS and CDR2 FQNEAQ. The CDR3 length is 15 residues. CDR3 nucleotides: TGTGCCAGCAGCTTATCTGCGGGGTCCTACAATGAGCAGTTCTTC. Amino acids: CASSLSAGSYNEQFF.

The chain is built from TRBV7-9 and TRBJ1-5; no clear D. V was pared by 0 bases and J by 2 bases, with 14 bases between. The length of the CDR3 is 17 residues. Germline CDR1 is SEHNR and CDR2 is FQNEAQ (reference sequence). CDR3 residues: CASSLAGGRTGNQPQHF. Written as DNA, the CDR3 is TGTGCCAGCAGCTTAGCAGGAGGGAGGACGGGCAATCAGCCCCAGCATTTT.

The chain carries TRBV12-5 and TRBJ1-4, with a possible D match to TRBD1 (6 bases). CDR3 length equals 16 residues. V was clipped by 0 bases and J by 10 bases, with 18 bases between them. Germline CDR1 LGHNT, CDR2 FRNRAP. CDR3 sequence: CASGLVSLGAQRKLFF. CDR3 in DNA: TGTGCTAGTGGTTTGGTGAGTCTGGGGGCGCAGCGAAAACTGTTTTTT.

The CDR3 spells CASSLTITGELFF. In nucleotides, the CDR3 is TGCGCCAGCAGCTTGACTATCACCGGGGAGCTGTTTTTT. The chain links TRBV5-1 to TRBJ2-2; D uncertain. This CDR3 region has 13 residues. In germline, CDR1 is SGHRS, CDR2 YFSETQ. The V end was cut by 1 base, the J end by 4 bases, with 5 bases between.

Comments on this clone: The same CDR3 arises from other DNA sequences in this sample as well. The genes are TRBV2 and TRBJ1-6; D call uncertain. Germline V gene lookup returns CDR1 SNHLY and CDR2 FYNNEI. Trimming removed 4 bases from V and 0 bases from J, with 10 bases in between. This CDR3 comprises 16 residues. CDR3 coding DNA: TGTGCCAGCAGTGTGAGTGGGAGCTCCTATAATTCACCCCTCCACTTT. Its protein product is CASSVSGSSYNSPLHF.

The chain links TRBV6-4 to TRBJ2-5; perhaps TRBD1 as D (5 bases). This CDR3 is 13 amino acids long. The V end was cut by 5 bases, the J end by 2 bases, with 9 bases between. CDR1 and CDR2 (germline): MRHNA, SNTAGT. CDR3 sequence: CASSLREQETQYF. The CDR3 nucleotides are TGTGCCAGCAGTCTCAGGGAACAAGAGACCCAGTACTTC.

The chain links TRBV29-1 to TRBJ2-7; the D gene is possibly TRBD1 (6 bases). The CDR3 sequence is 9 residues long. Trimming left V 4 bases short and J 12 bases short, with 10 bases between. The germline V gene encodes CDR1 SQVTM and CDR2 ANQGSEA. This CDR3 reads CSVGGTRYF. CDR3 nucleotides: TGCAGCGTTGGGGGGACAAGGTACTTC.

CDR3 residues: CASSGRLAGLGGETQYF. The DNA of the CDR3 is TGTGCCAGCAGTGGCCGACTAGCGGGCCTAGGGGGGGAGACCCAGTACTTC. The chain carries TRBV2 and TRBJ2-5; 10 bases line up with TRBD2. Germline V lookup: CDR1 SNHLY, CDR2 FYNNEI. The CDR3 sequence is 17 residues long. V trimming: 4 bases; J trimming: 5 bases; junction bases outside the gene matches: 13.

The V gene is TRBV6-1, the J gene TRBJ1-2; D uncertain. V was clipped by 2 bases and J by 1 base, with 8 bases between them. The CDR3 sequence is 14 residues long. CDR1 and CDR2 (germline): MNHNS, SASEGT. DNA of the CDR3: TGTGCCAGCAGTGAACCCCGGGGTAACTATGGCTACACCTTC. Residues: CASSEPRGNYGYTF.

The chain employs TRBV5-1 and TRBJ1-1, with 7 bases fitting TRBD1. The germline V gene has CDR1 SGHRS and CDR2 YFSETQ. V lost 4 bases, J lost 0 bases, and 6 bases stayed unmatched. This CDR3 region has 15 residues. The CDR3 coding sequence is TGCGCCAGCAGCAGGGACAGCGCCATGAACACTGAAGCTTTCTTT. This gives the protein CASSRDSAMNTEAFF.

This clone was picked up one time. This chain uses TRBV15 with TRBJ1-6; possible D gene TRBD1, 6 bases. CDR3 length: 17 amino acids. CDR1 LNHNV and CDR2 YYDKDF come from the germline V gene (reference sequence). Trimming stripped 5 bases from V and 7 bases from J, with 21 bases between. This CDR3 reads CATSSPMSGVGNSPLHF. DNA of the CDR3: TGTGCCACCAGCTCACCCATGTCAGGGGTAGGGAATTCACCCCTCCACTTT.

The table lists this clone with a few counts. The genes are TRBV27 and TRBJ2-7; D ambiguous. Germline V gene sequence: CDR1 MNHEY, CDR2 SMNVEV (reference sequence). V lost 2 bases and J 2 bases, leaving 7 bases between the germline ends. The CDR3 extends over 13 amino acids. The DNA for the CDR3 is TGTGCCAGCAGTTTAGAACAGCCCTACGAGCAGTACTTC. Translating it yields CASSLEQPYEQYF.

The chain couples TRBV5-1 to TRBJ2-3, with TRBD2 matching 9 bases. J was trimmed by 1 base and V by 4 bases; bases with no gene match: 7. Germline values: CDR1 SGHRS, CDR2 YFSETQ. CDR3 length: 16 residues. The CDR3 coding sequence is TGCGCCAGCAGCGTTAGGGTAGCGGGGGGCACAGATACGCAGTATTTT. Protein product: CASSVRVAGGTDTQYF.

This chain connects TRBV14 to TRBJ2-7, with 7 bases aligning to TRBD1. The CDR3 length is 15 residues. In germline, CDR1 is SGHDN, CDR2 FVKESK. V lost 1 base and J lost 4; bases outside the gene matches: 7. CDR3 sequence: CASSQARDRKYEQYF. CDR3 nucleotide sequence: TGTGCCAGCAGCCAAGCCAGGGACAGAAAATACGAGCAGTACTTC.

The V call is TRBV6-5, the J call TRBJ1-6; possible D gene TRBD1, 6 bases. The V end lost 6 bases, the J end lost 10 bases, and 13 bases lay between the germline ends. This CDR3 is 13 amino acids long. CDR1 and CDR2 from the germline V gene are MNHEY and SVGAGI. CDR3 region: CASRSQGNSPLHF. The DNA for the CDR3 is TGTGCCAGCAGATCACAGGGAAACTCACCCCTCCACTTT.

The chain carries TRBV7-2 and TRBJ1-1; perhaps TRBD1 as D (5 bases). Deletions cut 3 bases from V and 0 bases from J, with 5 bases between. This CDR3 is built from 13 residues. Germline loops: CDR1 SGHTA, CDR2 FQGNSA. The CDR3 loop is CASSLTVNTEAFF. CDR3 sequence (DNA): TGTGCCAGCAGCTTGACAGTGAACACTGAAGCTTTCTTT.

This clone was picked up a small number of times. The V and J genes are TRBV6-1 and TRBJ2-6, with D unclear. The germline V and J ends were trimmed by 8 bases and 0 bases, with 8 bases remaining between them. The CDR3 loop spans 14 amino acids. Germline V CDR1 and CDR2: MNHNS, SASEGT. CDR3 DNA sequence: TGTGCCAGCGGCACACACTCTGGGGCCAACGTCCTGACTTTC. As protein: CASGTHSGANVLTF.

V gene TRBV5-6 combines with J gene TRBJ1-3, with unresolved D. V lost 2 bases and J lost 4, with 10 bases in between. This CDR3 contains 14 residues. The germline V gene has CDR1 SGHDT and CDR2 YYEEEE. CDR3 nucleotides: TGTGCCAGCAGCTTAAGAGGGTACGGAAACACCATATATTTT. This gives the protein CASSLRGYGNTIYF. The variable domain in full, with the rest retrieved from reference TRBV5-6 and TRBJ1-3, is DAGVTQSPTHLIKTRGQQVTLRCSPKSGHDTVSWYQQALGQGPQFIFQYYEEEERQRGNFPDRFSGHQFPNYSSELNVNALLLGDSALYLCASSLRGYGNTIYFGEGSWLTVV.

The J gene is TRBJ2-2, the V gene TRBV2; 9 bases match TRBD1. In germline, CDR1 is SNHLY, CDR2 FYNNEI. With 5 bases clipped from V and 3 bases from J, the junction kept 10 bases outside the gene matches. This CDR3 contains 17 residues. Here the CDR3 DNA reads TGTGCCAGCAGTCTACCACAGGGGGCGGTTGACACCGGGGAGCTGTTTTTT. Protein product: CASSLPQGAVDTGELFF.

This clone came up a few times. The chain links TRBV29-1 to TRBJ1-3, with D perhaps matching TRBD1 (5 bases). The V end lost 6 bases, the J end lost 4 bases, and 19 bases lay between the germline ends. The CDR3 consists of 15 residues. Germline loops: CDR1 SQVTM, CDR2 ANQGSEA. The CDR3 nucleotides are TGCAGCGTGGGTAGGGACCCCGGGGGAGGAAACACCATATATTTT. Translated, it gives CSVGRDPGGGNTIYF.

For the CDR3, the DNA is TGCGCCAGCAGCCGTGGACAGAGCGGCACAGATACGCAGTATTTT. Translated, it gives CASSRGQSGTDTQYF. The J gene is TRBJ2-3, the V gene TRBV4-1, with a weak D call TRBD1 (6 bases). The CDR3 is 15 residues long. In germline, CDR1 is MGHRA, CDR2 YSYEKL. Trimming took off 4 bases at V and 1 base at J, with 12 bases between the two ends.

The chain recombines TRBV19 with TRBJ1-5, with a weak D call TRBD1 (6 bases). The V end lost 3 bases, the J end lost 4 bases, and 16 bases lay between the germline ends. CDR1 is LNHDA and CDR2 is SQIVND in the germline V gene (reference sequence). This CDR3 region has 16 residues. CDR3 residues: CASSMLVGTINQPQHF. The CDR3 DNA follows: TGTGCCAGTAGTATGCTTGTGGGGACAATTAATCAGCCCCAGCATTTT. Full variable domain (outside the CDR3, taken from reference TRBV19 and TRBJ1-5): DGGITQSPKYLFRKEGQNVTLSCEQNLNHDAMYWYRQDPGQGLRLIYYSQIVNDFQKGDIAEGYSVSREKKESFPLTVTSAQKNPTAFYLCASSMLVGTINQPQHFGDGTRLSIL.

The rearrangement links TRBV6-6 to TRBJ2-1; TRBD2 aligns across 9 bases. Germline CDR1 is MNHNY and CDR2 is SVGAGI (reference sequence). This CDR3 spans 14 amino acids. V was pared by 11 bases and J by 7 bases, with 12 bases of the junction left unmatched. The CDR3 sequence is CASTRGGLQNEQFF. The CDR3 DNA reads TGTGCCTCGACGCGGGGGGGCCTTCAGAATGAGCAGTTCTTC.

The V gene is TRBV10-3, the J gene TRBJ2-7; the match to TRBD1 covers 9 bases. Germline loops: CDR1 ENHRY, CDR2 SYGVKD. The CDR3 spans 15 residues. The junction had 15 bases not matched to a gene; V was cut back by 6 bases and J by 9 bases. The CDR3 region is CAISQQGAYSYGQYF. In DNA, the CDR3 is TGTGCCATCAGCCAACAGGGGGCATACTCCTATGGGCAGTACTTC.